The 5 T cell receptor beta chains reported below all come from one sample, sequenced in a study of OX40 agonist ivuxolimab in advanced cancers. TCRdb's copy holds only in-frame clones and misses some; the assay was immunoSEQ multiplex PCR. The sample carries 25,000 to 30,000 clones, about 76% recorded once. The sample here was CD4+ or CD8+ T cells sorted from blood, taken in a trial of the OX40 agonist ivuxolimab. The receptors shown here come from an adult with an advanced solid tumor such as melanoma, head and neck, liver or kidney cancer.

The V gene is TRBV7-9, the J gene TRBJ2-2; 9 bases map to TRBD1. V lost 5 bases and J lost 2; bases outside the gene matches: 12. CDR1 SEHNR and CDR2 FQNEAQ come from the germline V gene (reference sequence). This CDR3 region has 18 residues. The chain's CDR3 is CASSAPIPGQGNTGELFF. The CDR3 DNA is TGTGCCAGCAGCGCACCGATTCCGGGACAGGGTAACACCGGGGAGCTGTTTTTT.

This clone was observed a few times. The CDR3 coding sequence is TGTGCCAGCAGCCAAGCAGACGGGGGTGGGACAGATACGCAGTATTTT. Amino acid sequence: CASSQADGGGTDTQYF. This rearrangement joins TRBV4-2 to TRBJ2-3; weak D call: TRBD2 (6 bases). This CDR3 is 16 amino acids long. Trimming shortened V by 1 base and J by 3 bases, and 14 bases separated the two germline ends. The germline V gene has CDR1 LGHNA and CDR2 YNFKEQ.

This clone was seen only once. The V gene is TRBV27, the J gene TRBJ1-1, with D perhaps TRBD1 (5 bases). The CDR3 is 11 residues long. The V end was cut by 6 bases, the J end by 6 bases, with 8 bases between. CDR1 and CDR2 (germline): MNHEY, SMNVEV (reference sequence). For the CDR3, the DNA is TGTGCCAGCAGGTGGGGGGCTGAAGCTTTCTTT. Translating gives CASRWGAEAFF.

This clone was seen once. The chain joins TRBV27 to TRBJ2-2; D tentatively reads TRBD1 or TRBD2 (6 bases each). CDR1 and CDR2 from the germline V gene are MNHEY and SMNVEV (reference sequence). V was pared by 4 bases and J by 6 bases, with 9 bases between. The CDR3 is 13 amino acids. The CDR3 sequence: CASSSGGPGELFF. In nucleotides, the CDR3 is TGTGCCAGCAGTTCCGGGGGCCCCGGGGAGCTGTTTTTT.

The chain joins TRBV10-2 to TRBJ2-3; D not resolved. The germline gives CDR1 WSHSY, CDR2 SAAADI. Deletions cut 3 bases from V and 2 bases from J, with 9 bases between. The CDR3 sequence is 14 residues long. CDR3 nucleotide sequence: TGCGCCAGCAGTGACGTCAGCCTCACAGATACGCAGTATTTT. This gives the protein CASSDVSLTDTQYF.